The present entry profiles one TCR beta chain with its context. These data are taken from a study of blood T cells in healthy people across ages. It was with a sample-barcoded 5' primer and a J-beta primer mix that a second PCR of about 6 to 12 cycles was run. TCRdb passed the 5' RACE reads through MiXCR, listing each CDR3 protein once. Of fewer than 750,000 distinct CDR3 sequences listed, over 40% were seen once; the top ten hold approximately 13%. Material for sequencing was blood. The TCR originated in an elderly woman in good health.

DNA of the CDR3: TGCGCCAGCAGTTATACTGGGGATCAGCCCCAGCATTTT. This encodes CASSYTGDQPQHF. The chain carries TRBV5-1 and TRBJ1-5; the D is unclear. The V gene lost 5 bases and the J gene lost 5 bases, with 11 bases spanning the gap. This CDR3 spans 13 amino acids. Looked up from germline, CDR1 is SGHRS and CDR2 is YFSETQ.